A selection of T cell receptor beta chains follows, all from one sample in a study of shared clonotypes between healthy human individuals. Using immunoSEQ multiplex PCR, the repertoire was profiled, and TCRdb retains in-frame clones only, with some absent. The sample has about 2.4 million clones, just over 90% seen once. Sequenced sample: naive CD4+ T cells sorted from blood. Receptor source: a man between 18 and 35 years old in good health. The conserved cysteine and the conserved F or W are not part of the CDR3 here. The size entry is marked missing in some rows and otherwise reads once, few, many or a size class.

clone size	V gene	CDR3 protein
NA	TRBV6-1	ASSEGDSRNQPQH
NA	TRBV30	AWSGRWGLKKEDDGYT
NA	TRBV6-1	ASTNGGMANTEAF
NA	TRBV5-1	ASSLGLAGGRETQY
NA	TRBV11-2	ASSSRQGRNIQY
NA	TRBV5-1	ASSEGHPSTDTQY
NA	TRBV7-9	ASSLGTGYEQY
NA	TRBV6-6	ASRENTYEQY
NA	TRBV9	ASSPGGLQETQY
NA	TRBV18	ASSPGRIGYEQY
NA	TRBV7-2	ASSLQGLAGGNEQF
NA	TRBV10-3	AIRNSGYEQY
few	TRBV6-6	ASSYPPRDYEQY
NA	TRBV5-4	ASSFRDRSLSPLH
NA	TRBV5-1	ASSGGDTQY
NA	TRBV5-1	ASSLGSDEQF
NA	TRBV10-3	AISSSGLTSYEQY
NA	TRBV6-1	ASSAPDRGYNSPLH
NA	TRBV7-2	ASSLAWTAPSGYT
NA	TRBV7-2	ASSLGWRTQETQY
NA	TRBV4-2	ASSQDLAAGGPTGELF
few	TRBV7-2	ASSTGTAVGYQPQH
NA	TRBV6-1	ASRNLNDYEQY
NA	TRBV7-2	ASSSPGLAGVGEQY
NA	TRBV7-9	ASSLTSGVSYEQY
few	TRBV7-2	ASSLGASGTYEQY
NA	TRBV2	ASSLAGNSPLH
NA	TRBV11-2	ASSVDNRFSYEQY
NA	TRBV4-1	ASSQDGGGVLNEQF
NA	TRBV4-2	ASSKGTSGGLQETQY
few	TRBV19	ASRRGPDTGELF
NA	TRBV6-5	ASSYSILPSYEQY
NA	TRBV5-1	ASSFAGDPGGTGELF
NA	TRBV19	ASSIGLRQARFSYEQY
NA	TRBV11-2	ASSLDIGRTYEQY
NA	TRBV18	ASSPKSRTYERGSEAF